The 17 T cell receptor beta chains given below trace back to one sample, sequenced in a study of technical replicates of blood from a handful of donors. Sequencing used immunoSEQ multiplex PCR; TCRdb keeps in-frame clones, though not all of them. The data show roughly 70,000 clones, just over 90% seen once. Specimen: T cells isolated from PBMCs. Receptors were obtained from a human donor in good health.

CDR3 amino acids: CASSPPGAYTQYF. In DNA, the CDR3 is TGTGCCAGCAGCCCCCCGGGAGCCTATACGCAGTATTTT. The chain couples TRBV6-5 to TRBJ2-3; maybe TRBD2 (6 bases). The germline CDR1 and CDR2 sequences are MNHEY and SVGAGI. V shed 6 bases and J shed 7 bases, with 14 bases lying between them. The CDR3 covers 13 residues.

The J gene is TRBJ2-3, the V gene TRBV6-1, with D hard to call. Trimming pared 3 bases from V and 4 bases from J, leaving 20 bases between. Germline loops: CDR1 MNHNS, CDR2 SASEGT. The CDR3 consists of 17 residues. The CDR3 loop reads CASSEYALRSRADTQYF. CDR3 in DNA: TGTGCCAGCAGTGAGTATGCATTGAGGAGTCGGGCAGATACGCAGTATTTT.

V is TRBV7-6 and J is TRBJ2-3, with 8 bases aligning to TRBD1. Germline V gene data show CDR1 as SGHVS and CDR2 as FNYEAQ. V lost 4 bases, J lost 0 bases, and 3 bases stayed unmatched. This CDR3 has 15 residues. CDR3 loop: CASSSRGLSTDTQYF. The CDR3 region has the DNA TGTGCCAGCAGCTCCAGGGGGCTCAGCACAGATACGCAGTATTTT.

The J gene is TRBJ1-1, the V gene TRBV5-1; D possibly corresponds to TRBD1 (5 bases). There are 14 residues in the CDR3. The V end lost 0 bases, the J end lost 4 bases, and 10 bases lay between the germline ends. Germline CDR1 and CDR2: SGHRS and YFSETQ. DNA of the CDR3: TGCGCCAGCAGCTTGGTTGCCAGGGTCACTGAAGCTTTCTTT. As protein: CASSLVARVTEAFF.

J is TRBJ2-5 and V is TRBV9; 8 nucleotides agree with TRBD2. Germline-derived CDR1 and CDR2 are SGDLS and YYNGEE. V gave up 0 bases and J gave up 3 bases; unmatched junction bases: 4. The CDR3 is 15 residues long. The CDR3 DNA reads TGTGCCAGCAGCGTAGGCAATAGCGGGGAAGAGACCCAGTACTTC. Translated: CASSVGNSGEETQYF.

This clone was recorded a few times. The chain joins TRBV9 to TRBJ1-5; D perhaps matches TRBD1 (6 bases). The germline gives CDR1 SGDLS, CDR2 YYNGEE. CDR3 length: 15 amino acids. The V end was cut by 4 bases, the J end by 4 bases, with 15 bases between. In DNA form, the CDR3 reads TGTGCCAGCAGCCTCGGGGGAGGGGGTAATCAGCCCCAGCATTTT. It encodes CASSLGGGGNQPQHF.

The chain combines TRBV2 with TRBJ2-7; 9 nucleotides align to TRBD1. With 7 bases clipped from V and 0 bases from J, the junction kept 7 bases outside the gene matches. Germline assignment: CDR1 SNHLY and CDR2 FYNNEI. The CDR3 length is 15 residues. The CDR3 DNA reads as TGTGCCAGCACCCTGACAGGGGGTCTCTCCTACGAGCAGTACTTC. This translates into CASTLTGGLSYEQYF.

This clone was counted a single time. This sequence joins TRBV15 and TRBJ2-1; 11 nucleotides match TRBD2. CDR1 is LNHNV, CDR2 YYDKDF, per germline (reference sequence). CDR3 length: 15 residues. The junction had 7 bases not matched to a gene; V was cut back by 8 bases and J by 4 bases. CDR3 in DNA: TGTGCCACCTATCAGACTAGCGGGGAATACAATGAGCAGTTCTTC. This translates into CATYQTSGEYNEQFF. Combining the CDR3 with reference TRBV15 and TRBJ2-1 gives the whole variable domain DAMVIQNPRYQVTQFGKPVTLSCSQTLNHNVMYWYQQKSSQAPKLLFHYYDKDFNNEADTPDNFQSRRPNTSFCFLDIRSPGLGDTAMYLCATYQTSGEYNEQFFGPGTRLTVL.

V is TRBV30 and J is TRBJ2-1, with 10 bases fitting TRBD1. The V and J ends lost 8 bases and 8 bases, in that order; junction bases with no gene match: 6. The germline gives CDR1 GTSNPN, CDR2 SVGIG (reference sequence). This CDR3 comprises 12 residues. CDR3 sequence (DNA): TGTGCCAGCGGGGACAGGGGTTATGAGCAGTTCTTC. Translated, it gives CASGDRGYEQFF.

This chain connects TRBV13 to TRBJ2-5; D may be TRBD1 (6 bases). V shed 4 bases and J shed 3 bases, with 9 bases lying between them. Germline loops: CDR1 PRHDT, CDR2 FYEKMQ (reference sequence). The CDR3 consists of 13 residues. The CDR3 DNA is TGTGCCAGCAGCTCAACAGGGAAAGAGACCCAGTACTTC. This codes for CASSSTGKETQYF. Looking up the rest from reference TRBV13 and TRBJ2-5 gives the full variable domain: AAGVIQSPRHLIKEKRETATLKCYPIPRHDTVYWYQQGPGQDPQFLISFYEKMQSDKGSIPDRFSAQQFSDYHSELNMSSLELGDSALYFCASSSTGKETQYFGPGTRLLVL.

This chain connects TRBV4-1 to TRBJ2-1; 7 nucleotides align to TRBD2. CDR3 length equals 17 residues. The germline gives CDR1 MGHRA, CDR2 YSYEKL. The ends lost 4 bases at V and 1 base at J; junction bases unmatched: 10. The chain's CDR3 is CASSPSGAGRSYNEQFF. The DNA for the CDR3 is TGCGCCAGCAGCCCCTCCGGAGCGGGAAGGTCCTACAATGAGCAGTTCTTC.

The V gene is TRBV5-1, the J gene TRBJ2-7; 7 bases are a match to TRBD2. The V gene end was trimmed by 0 bases and the J gene end by 2 bases; junction bases not matched to a gene: 2. The germline CDR1 and CDR2 sequences are SGHRS and YFSETQ. This CDR3 is built from 14 residues. In nucleotides, the CDR3 is TGCGCCAGCAGCTTGGGAGCGGGACCCTACGAGCAGTACTTC. Protein product: CASSLGAGPYEQYF.

This clone was observed once. The rearrangement links TRBV18 to TRBJ2-1; 10 positions agree with TRBD2. The CDR3 consists of 15 residues. Germline trimming cut 4 bases from V and 6 bases from J; bases unmatched to any gene: 6. CDR1 and CDR2 from the germline V gene are KGHSH and LQKENI. CDR3 nucleotide sequence: TGTGCCAGCTCACTGGGACTAGCGAGGACCAATGAGCAGTTCTTC. Amino acid sequence: CASSLGLARTNEQFF.

The genes are TRBV28 and TRBJ2-5; D possibly corresponds to TRBD1 (5 bases). There are 16 residues in the CDR3. Per the germline V gene, CDR1 is MDHEN and CDR2 is SYDVKM. With 6 bases removed from V and 1 base from J, the gap between germline ends came to 18 bases. Written as DNA, the CDR3 is TGTGCCAGCAGCTTCAACCGCCGACAGACCCAAGAGACCCAGTACTTC. It codes for CASSFNRRQTQETQYF.

The chain employs TRBV29-1 and TRBJ2-7; a possible D gene is TRBD1 (5 bases). V shed 0 bases and J shed 1 base, with 13 bases lying between them. Per germline, CDR1 SQVTM and CDR2 ANQGSEA. The CDR3 runs to 15 residues. CDR3 region: CSVEEPGSSSYEQYF. CDR3 DNA: TGCAGCGTTGAAGAACCAGGGTCTTCGTCCTACGAGCAGTACTTC.

The CDR3 loop reads CAISGSESGYTF. CDR3 sequence (DNA): TGTGCCATCAGTGGCAGCGAATCTGGCTACACCTTC. The chain links TRBV10-3 to TRBJ1-2; D is ambiguous. The V gene lost 4 bases and the J gene lost 7 bases, with 10 bases spanning the gap. Looked up from germline, CDR1 is ENHRY and CDR2 is SYGVKD. The CDR3 has 12 residues.

The chain recombines TRBV11-1 with TRBJ2-3; tentatively, D is TRBD2 (5 bases). Germline-derived CDR1 and CDR2 are SGHAT and FQDESV (reference sequence). V dropped 5 bases and J dropped 4 bases, with 16 bases sitting between them. The CDR3 covers 15 residues. The CDR3 here is CASSQNPMGADTQYF. In DNA, the CDR3 is TGTGCCAGCAGCCAAAACCCGATGGGAGCAGATACGCAGTATTTT.